Below are 8 T cell receptor beta chains sequenced from a single sample in a study of T cell changes during pregnancy in multiple sclerosis. The table came from immunoSEQ multiplex PCR; TCRdb's copy has only in-frame clones and leaves some out. The sample includes roughly 80,000 clones, approximately 94% seen only once; the top ten take just over 2.5%. The source material was peripheral blood, sampled after pregnancy. These TCRs come from a female donor in good health, enrolled as a control in a pregnancy study.

The gene calls are TRBV7-3 and TRBJ2-1, with D hard to call. There are 13 residues in the CDR3. Germline V gene data show CDR1 as SGHTA and CDR2 as FQGTGA. Trimming pared 1 base from V and 8 bases from J, leaving 9 bases between. The CDR3 sequence: CASSLRGRHEQFF. CDR3 nucleotide sequence: TGTGCCAGCAGCTTAAGAGGCCGCCATGAGCAGTTCTTC.

The CDR3 here is CAIRPQAGKRGKDEQYF. The CDR3, as DNA: TGTGCCATAAGGCCACAGGCGGGGAAAAGGGGAAAGGACGAGCAGTACTTC. V usage is TRBV28 and J usage is TRBJ2-7, with a tentative D call TRBD2 (6 bases). Deletions cut 10 bases from V and 5 bases from J, with 30 bases between. The CDR3 is 17 residues long. Looked up from germline, CDR1 is MDHEN and CDR2 is SYDVKM.

The genes are TRBV11-2 and TRBJ2-6; 7 nucleotides line up with TRBD1. Germline V gene sequence: CDR1 SGHAT, CDR2 FQNNGV. There are 16 residues in the CDR3. V shed 5 bases and J 4 bases; nucleotides not matched to a gene: 8. Here the CDR3 reads CASSVTGVRGANVLTF. Here the CDR3 DNA reads TGTGCCAGCAGCGTCACAGGGGTACGCGGGGCCAACGTCCTGACTTTC.

This chain connects TRBV29-1 to TRBJ2-7; 8 bases are a match to TRBD1. Germline V CDR1 and CDR2: SQVTM, ANQGSEA. The CDR3 has 12 residues. Unmatched junction bases numbered 3, after V lost 6 bases and J lost 2 bases. CDR3: CSVAGGPYEQYF. The DNA of the CDR3 is TGCAGCGTGGCAGGGGGCCCCTACGAGCAGTACTTC.

The rearrangement joins TRBV7-2 to TRBJ2-1; 11 bases are a match to TRBD2. The germline CDR1 and CDR2 sequences are SGHTA and FQGNSA. The CDR3 runs 15 residues. Germline trimming cut 3 bases from V and 4 bases from J; bases unmatched to any gene: 2. CDR3 region: CASSLSSGGYNEQFF. CDR3 nucleotide sequence: TGTGCCAGCAGCTTGTCTAGCGGGGGGTACAATGAGCAGTTCTTC. Supplemented by reference TRBV7-2 and TRBJ2-1, the full variable domain reads GAGVSQSPSNKVTEKGKDVELRCDPISGHTALYWYRQSLGQGLEFLIYFQGNSAPDKSGLPSDRFSAERTGGSVSTLTIQRTQQEDSAVYLCASSLSSGGYNEQFFGPGTRLTVL.

The V call is TRBV6-5, the J call TRBJ2-1; 10 positions agree with TRBD1. Trimming removed 5 bases from V and 6 bases from J; junction bases left unmatched: 7. CDR1 is MNHEY and CDR2 is SVGAGI in the germline V gene. The CDR3 totals 15 residues. The CDR3 is CASSPGQGDINEQFF. For the CDR3, the DNA is TGTGCCAGCAGTCCAGGACAGGGGGATATCAATGAGCAGTTCTTC.

This chain joins TRBV2 and TRBJ2-5; the D gene is possibly TRBD1 (6 bases). The germline V and J ends were trimmed by 6 bases and 1 base, with 15 bases remaining between them. The CDR3 extends over 15 amino acids. Germline-derived CDR1 and CDR2 are SNHLY and FYNNEI. DNA of the CDR3: TGTGCCAGCAGCGCCAGCCTGGACAGCCAAGAGACCCAGTACTTC. Its translation: CASSASLDSQETQYF.

The rearrangement joins TRBV6-1 to TRBJ1-2, with TRBD1 matching over 7 bases. V lost 3 bases and J lost 3; bases outside the gene matches: 4. The CDR3 is 14 residues long. Germline values: CDR1 MNHNS, CDR2 SASEGT. The CDR3 DNA is TGTGCCAGCAGTGATTGGGACAGCTACTATGGCTACACCTTC. Its translation is CASSDWDSYYGYTF.